This T cell receptor beta chain was sequenced for a study of blood T cell repertoires in COVID-19. In the study overall: Nucleic acid was either cDNA or gDNA, and it came from T cells, B-cell-depleted T cells, or PBMCs.

Participants were aged roughly 18 to 89 years from more than 20 US areas. Grouping used clinical history reported by participants in a survey and questionnaire. Authors' processing steps: By means of reference gene primer amplification, nucleated cell counts were estimated. Method: immunoSEQ multiplex PCR; TCRdb's copy keeps in-frame clones and lacks some. The V and J calls and the clone size are those of that table, but D and trimming were determined from the DNA. The sample has hundreds of thousands of clones; 70% to 90% are singletons. Material for sequencing was PBMCs or T cells enriched from blood (not recorded which). This clonotype was obtained from a woman in her forties or fifties who had recovered from COVID-19.

The CDR3 sequence: CASSRGTVNEKLFF. As DNA, the CDR3 is TGCGCCAGCAGCCGTGGGACAGTGAATGAAAAACTGTTTTTT. The chain employs TRBV5-1 and TRBJ1-4; TRBD1 agrees at 7 bases. Germline-derived CDR1 and CDR2 are SGHRS and YFSETQ. This CDR3 is built from 14 residues. The trim removed 4 bases at V and 5 bases at J, leaving 5 bases unmatched. Complete variable domain (other parts from reference TRBV5-1 and TRBJ1-4): KAGVTQTPRYLIKTRGQQVTLSCSPISGHRSVSWYQQTPGQGLQFLFEYFSETQRNKGNFPGRFSGRQFSNSRSEMNVSTLELGDSALYLCASSRGTVNEKLFFGSGTQLSVL.